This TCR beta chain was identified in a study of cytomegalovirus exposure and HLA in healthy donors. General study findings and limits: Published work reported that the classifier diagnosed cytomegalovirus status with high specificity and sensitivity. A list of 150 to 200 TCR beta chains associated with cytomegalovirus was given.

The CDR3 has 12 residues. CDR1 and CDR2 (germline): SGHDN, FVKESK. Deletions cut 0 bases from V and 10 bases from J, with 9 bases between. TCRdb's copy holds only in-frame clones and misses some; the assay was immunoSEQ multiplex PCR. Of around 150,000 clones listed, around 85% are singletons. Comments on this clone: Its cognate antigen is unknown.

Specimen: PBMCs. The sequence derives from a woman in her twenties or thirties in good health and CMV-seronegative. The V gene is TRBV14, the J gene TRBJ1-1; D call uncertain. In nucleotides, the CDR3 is TGTGCCAGCAGCCAAGAGGCTGGCGCAGCTTTCTTT. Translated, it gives CASSQEAGAAFF. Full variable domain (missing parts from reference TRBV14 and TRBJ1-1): EAGVTQFPSHSVIEKGQTVTLRCDPISGHDNLYWYRRVMGKEIKFLLHFVKESKQDESGMPNNRFLAERTGGTYSTLKVQPAELEDSGVYFCASSQEAGAAFFGQGTRLTVV.